This TCR beta chain was obtained from a study of cytomegalovirus exposure and HLA in healthy donors. Turning to the study itself: Earlier, some 180 million T cells were analyzed, and over 95 million unique TCR beta sequences were found among them.

Concerning this clone: Its cognate antigen is unknown.

In the PCR, 60 Vbeta and 13 Jbeta primers were used. Some clones are missing from TCRdb's copy, which holds only in-frame ones; the method was immunoSEQ multiplex PCR. The repertoire consists of approximately 100,000 clones, with 77% occurring once and the leading ten covering approximately 11%. Points from the study as a whole: As confirmed in vitro, three CMV-associated chains were specific for CMV antigens.

Each donor was healthy, and each was a bone marrow donor. CDR1 SNHLY and CDR2 FYNNEI come from the germline V gene. The CDR3 loop spans 15 amino acids. V was clipped by 5 bases and J by 13 bases; unmatched bases: 14. Sequences were obtained from PBMCs. This chain uses TRBV2 with TRBJ2-6; 7 bases line up with TRBD1. This clonotype was sampled from a man in his forties in good health and CMV-seropositive. The CDR3 region is CASSLSTGTGTVLTF. CDR3 DNA: TGTGCCAGCAGTCTCTCGACAGGGACCGGAACGGTCCTGACTTTC. The full variable domain, rest sourced from reference TRBV2 and TRBJ2-6, is EPEVTQTPSHQVTQMGQEVILRCVPISNHLYFYWYRQILGQKVEFLVSFYNNEISEKSEIFDDQFSVERPDGSNFTLKIRSTKLEDSAMYFCASSLSTGTGTVLTFGAGSRLTVL.